These T cell receptor beta chains were read from a single sample in a study of cytomegalovirus exposure and HLA in healthy donors. Sequencing used immunoSEQ multiplex PCR; TCRdb keeps in-frame clones, though not all of them. Of 250,000 to 350,000 clones in the sample, over 70% are singletons; the top ten hold less than 0.4%. The sample taken for sequencing was PBMCs. These receptors were collected from a girl aged 2 to 10 in good health and CMV-seronegative. CDR3s include the opening cysteine and the closing phenylalanine or tryptophan. Only part of the rows carry a size: once, few, many, or a class if the clone is expanded.

clone size	V gene	J gene	CDR3 protein
NA	TRBV7-9	TRBJ1-2	CASSHDGGGYTF
NA	TRBV7-9	TRBJ1-2	CASKSRTDTIYGYTF
few	TRBV28	TRBJ1-4	CASSLTGQGTAELFF
NA	TRBV27	TRBJ1-2	CASSLSSLPGGYTF
few	TRBV29-1	TRBJ1-3	CSVEEQGAGNTIYF
NA	TRBV6-1	TRBJ1-3	CASSLIQGAGNTIYF
NA	TRBV28	TRBJ1-5	CASSFPTGPNQPQHF
few	TRBV6-1	TRBJ2-1	CASSDEHLTRLYNEQFF
NA	TRBV14	TRBJ2-1	CASSQDRGGAYNEQFF
NA	TRBV9	TRBJ2-7	CASSVGASYEQYF